This T cell receptor (beta chain) was profiled in a study of OX40 agonist ivuxolimab in advanced cancers. Background for the entire study: The costimulatory receptor OX40 (CD134) was targeted by ivuxolimab, a fully human IgG2 agonistic monoclonal antibody. Intravenous ivuxolimab was administered to patients every 2 weeks at six dose levels: 0.01, 0.1, 0.3, 1.5, 3 and 10 mg/kg. Of the roughly 51 patients in dose escalation, about 19 had hepatocellular carcinoma, around 15 had melanoma, 9 had renal cell carcinoma and 9 had head and neck cancer. In the dose-escalation cohort, 82.7% of patients were male, and the mean age was 60 years with a range of roughly 20 to 85. Prior anti-PD-1, anti-PD-L1 or anti-CTLA-4 therapy was permitted, and checkpoint inhibitors had been received by roughly 40% of dose-escalation patients. Three dose-escalation patients achieved partial responses, one with hepatocellular carcinoma and two with cutaneous melanoma. Peripheral TCRbeta sequencing was intended to test whether TCR sequence diversity was altered and clonal T-cell expansion was caused by ivuxolimab. The monotherapy dose-escalation portion (N = 52 patients) of the phase I ivuxolimab trial is reported in the paper.

Here is what the overall study found, with its caveats: Low levels of normalized T-cell clonal expansion were also seen in some patients who did not respond. The antigen specificity of the clonally expanded peripheral T cells was not determined. At doses of 0.1 to 3.0 mg/kg, clonal expansion of both CD4+ and CD8+ T cells in blood was seen between baseline and week 6. After ivuxolimab, expanded clones were on average more numerous among CD8+ T cells than among CD4+ T cells. In partial responders in the 0.1-3.0 mg/kg groups, normalized peripheral clonal expansion was found to be among the lowest, especially among CD8+ T cells.

In the case of this clone: The antigen this receptor binds is unknown. No qualities accompany the bases; no much larger clone lies one base away.

Taken from the germline V gene, the CDR1 and CDR2 loops are MDHEN and SYDVKM. From the cysteine up to the phenylalanine, the CDR3 has a length of 10 residues. Of all the DNA, just the CDR3 is kept, 30 bases in frame from base 1. V gives up 6 bases and J gives up 3 bases, and the segment between their germline ends measures 2 bases. To sequence the TCRbeta CDR3 region, genomic DNA was isolated from the sorted cells. TCRbeta CDR3 regions were sequenced using the immunoSEQ Assay. In its TCRdb copy, this immuneACCESS table keeps in-frame sequences only and misses some clones. Where compared with another copy, unresolved V genes explain less than half of these, and the others have no known cause. The sample table records tens of thousands of clones; 87% of these occur just once. The ten largest clonotypes hold approximately 16% of the sample. The trial excluded patients who had a history of autoimmune disease or were on systemic immunosuppression. Peripheral blood for TCR sequencing was collected from all dose cohorts at baseline, on cycle 4 day 1, and on cycle 7 day 1. The samples were drawn from a first-in-human, open-label, multicenter phase I dose-escalation trial of ivuxolimab. The trial enrolled adults with locally advanced or metastatic head and neck squamous cell, hepatocellular, melanoma or renal cell carcinoma. Before TCR sequencing, CD4+ T cells and CD8+ T cells from peripheral blood were sorted into separate populations.

The sequenced sample was CD4+ or CD8+ T cells sorted from blood, obtained in a trial of the OX40 agonist ivuxolimab. In this chain, TRBV28 is recombined with TRBJ2-5; the D gene assignment is ambiguous. The sequence came from an adult with an advanced solid tumor such as melanoma, head and neck, liver or kidney cancer. The CDR3 sequence is CASSEETQYF. The sequenced DNA is TGTGCCAGCAGCGAAGAGACCCAGTACTTC.